This is a list of T cell receptor beta chains from one sample in a study of T cells in narcolepsy. Some clones are missing from TCRdb's copy, which holds only in-frame ones; the method was immunoSEQ multiplex PCR. The repertoire holds 30,000 to 40,000 clones, with approximately 90% as singletons. The specimen was CD45RA- memory CD4+ T cells from PBMCs. These TCRs come from a human donor with narcolepsy. Each CDR3 is given with its conserved first and last residue. Fields, in order: D gene, J gene, clone size, V gene, CDR3 protein, CDR3 DNA. A D gene is named only where the DNA matches it firmly. Clone size is stated in some rows and not others, as once, few, many or a class when expanded.

>NA|TRBJ2-7|NA|TRBV5-4
CASSLDSLSSYEQYF
TGTGCCAGCAGCTTGGACAGCCTCAGCTCCTACGAGCAGTACTTC
>NA|TRBJ1-5|NA|TRBV6-4
CASSVDQPQHF
TGTGCCAGCAGTGTAGATCAGCCCCAGCATTTT
>TRBD2|TRBJ2-1|NA|TRBV5-1
CASSSSSGVNNEQFF
TGCGCCAGCAGTTCCTCTAGCGGCGTGAACAATGAGCAGTTCTTC
>NA|TRBJ2-5|NA|TRBV18
CASSRDPSETQYF
TGTGCCAGCTCACGGGATCCTAGTGAGACCCAGTACTTC
>TRBD1|TRBJ2-2|NA|TRBV19
CASSTSRQGRTGELFF
TGTGCCAGTAGTACATCCCGACAGGGTAGAACCGGGGAGCTGTTTTTT
>TRBD1|TRBJ2-7|NA|TRBV28
CASSLSGQGAYEQYF
TGTGCCAGCAGTTTGTCGGGGCAGGGGGCCTACGAGCAGTACTTC
>NA|TRBJ2-7|NA|TRBV11-3
CASSISAARYEQYF
TGTGCCAGCAGCATTTCGGCGGCCCGATACGAGCAGTACTTC
>NA|TRBJ2-5|once|TRBV5-1
CASSLAGTSPETQYF
TGCGCCAGCAGCTTGGCCGGCACGTCCCCAGAGACCCAGTACTTC
>NA|TRBJ1-1|NA|TRBV11-2
CASHVGPANTEAFF
TGTGCCAGCCATGTAGGACCTGCGAACACTGAAGCTTTCTTT
>TRBD1|TRBJ2-7|few|TRBV6-6
CASSYSAGGYEQYF
TGTGCCAGCAGTTACTCTGCAGGGGGCTACGAGCAGTACTTC
>TRBD1|TRBJ2-5|NA|TRBV2
CASSRDRGSETQYF
TGTGCCAGCAGCAGGGACAGGGGTAGTGAGACCCAGTACTTC
>NA|TRBJ2-6|NA|TRBV7-3
CASSPSGANVLTF
TGTGCCAGCAGCCCCTCTGGGGCCAACGTCCTGACTTTC
>NA|TRBJ2-5|NA|TRBV7-2
CASSLNPGRQETQYF
TGTGCCAGCAGCCTGAACCCAGGGCGCCAGGAGACCCAGTACTTC
>NA|TRBJ1-6|NA|TRBV11-1
CASSLGQINSPLHF
TGTGCCAGCAGCTTGGGTCAGATTAATTCACCCCTCCACTTT
>NA|TRBJ2-2|NA|TRBV19
CASSKSGGTGELFF
TGTGCCAGTAGTAAGAGTGGGGGGACCGGGGAGCTGTTTTTT
>TRBD2|TRBJ2-3|NA|TRBV7-9
CAISAGGTDTQYF
TGTGCCATCTCAGCGGGGGGCACAGATACGCAGTATTTT
>TRBD1|TRBJ2-3|few|TRBV9
CASSARQGDNTDTQYF
TGTGCCAGCAGCGCCCGACAGGGGGACAACACAGATACGCAGTATTTT
>NA|TRBJ1-5|NA|TRBV7-9
CASSQANGNQPQHF
TGTGCCAGCAGTCAGGCGAATGGCAATCAGCCCCAGCATTTT
>TRBD1|TRBJ1-2|NA|TRBV7-2
CASSLGQGPSGYTF
TGTGCCAGCAGCTTAGGACAGGGGCCCTCTGGCTACACCTTC
>NA|TRBJ2-7|NA|TRBV4-2
CASSQGGGAYEQYF
TGTGCCAGCAGCCAAGGAGGGGGAGCCTACGAGCAGTACTTC
>NA|TRBJ1-5|NA|TRBV6-1
CASSEIRILYNQPQHF
TGTGCCAGCAGTGAAATCCGGATTCTATACAATCAGCCCCAGCATTTT
>NA|TRBJ1-2|NA|TRBV28
CASSPPDRFRYTF
TGTGCCAGCAGTCCGCCGGACAGATTCCGCTACACCTTC
>NA|TRBJ1-3|once|TRBV27
CASSFGVPSPGNTIYF
TGTGCCAGCAGTTTCGGGGTCCCCTCTCCTGGAAACACCATATATTTT
>TRBD1|TRBJ2-7|NA|TRBV18
CASSPRPWDRGLYEQYF
TGTGCCAGCTCACCCCGCCCCTGGGACAGGGGACTCTACGAGCAGTACTTC
>TRBD2|TRBJ2-7|few|TRBV4-2
CASSPSGSSYEQYF
TGTGCCAGCAGCCCTAGCGGGAGCTCCTACGAGCAGTACTTC
>NA|TRBJ2-5|NA|TRBV5-1
CASSLNWGEETQYF
TGCGCCAGCAGCTTGAATTGGGGCGAAGAGACCCAGTACTTC
>NA|TRBJ2-1|NA|TRBV7-2
CASSSADSAYNEQFF
TGTGCCAGCAGCTCCGCCGACTCAGCCTACAATGAGCAGTTCTTC
>NA|TRBJ1-1|NA|TRBV20-1
CSGPPETEAFF
TGCAGTGGACCGCCGGAAACTGAAGCTTTCTTT
>TRBD1|TRBJ2-7|NA|TRBV7-8
CASSHTPGTGSHEQYF
TGTGCCAGCAGCCACACGCCCGGGACAGGGTCCCACGAGCAGTACTTC
>TRBD1|TRBJ1-5|few|TRBV28
CASSTPGQGGPQHF
TGTGCCAGCAGCACTCCGGGACAGGGAGGGCCCCAGCATTTT
>TRBD1|TRBJ1-2|NA|TRBV18
CASSPAGGAVTGNYGYTF
TGTGCCAGCTCACCAGCGGGTGGGGCCGTGACAGGGAACTATGGCTACACCTTC
>NA|TRBJ1-2|NA|TRBV5-6
CASSLGQSGYTF
TGTGCCAGCAGCTTAGGCCAATCGGGCTACACCTTC
>NA|TRBJ2-7|NA|TRBV28
CASSLAGSSYEQYF
TGTGCCAGCAGTCTAGCTGGGAGCTCCTACGAGCAGTACTTC
>NA|TRBJ2-3|NA|TRBV12-1
CASSSRFSGGTDTQYF
TGTGCCAGCAGCTCCCGGTTTAGCGGGGGCACAGATACGCAGTATTTT
>NA|TRBJ1-2|NA|TRBV21-1
CASSKSGPDGGYTF
TGTGCCAGCAGCAAAAGCGGCCCCGACGGTGGCTACACCTTC
>NA|TRBJ1-1|NA|TRBV5-1
CASSLLGGRTEAFF
TGCGCCAGCAGCTTATTGGGGGGACGGACTGAAGCTTTCTTT
>NA|TRBJ2-2|once|TRBV21-1
CASTKGGTAFTGELFF
TGTGCCAGCACCAAAGGCGGTACGGCTTTCACCGGGGAGCTGTTTTTT
>NA|TRBJ1-2|NA|TRBV6-1
CASGTAAANYGYTF
TGTGCCAGCGGGACGGCTGCTGCTAACTATGGCTACACCTTC
>TRBD1|TRBJ1-4|NA|TRBV4-1
CASSQSGYRGEKLFF
TGCGCCAGCAGCCAGTCAGGGTACAGGGGGGAAAAACTGTTTTTT
>NA|TRBJ1-5|NA|TRBV5-1
CASSPGENSNQPQHF
TGCGCCAGCAGCCCGGGAGAAAATAGCAATCAGCCCCAGCATTTT
>NA|TRBJ2-3|NA|TRBV4-3
CASSQAGDTDTQYF
TGCGCCAGCAGCCAAGCGGGGGACACAGATACGCAGTATTTT
>TRBD1|TRBJ2-4|NA|TRBV2
CASSMQNRDSNIQYF
TGTGCCAGCAGTATGCAAAACCGGGACAGCAACATTCAGTACTTC
>NA|TRBJ2-7|NA|TRBV6-1
CASSDPLQGDEQYF
TGTGCCAGCAGTGACCCCCTTCAGGGCGACGAGCAGTACTTC
>NA|TRBJ2-1|NA|TRBV5-4
CASSLVQGSNEQFF
TGTGCCAGCAGCTTGGTACAAGGGTCAAATGAGCAGTTCTTC
>NA|TRBJ1-5|NA|TRBV28
CASSLLTQDNQPQHF
TGTGCCAGCAGTTTATTAACCCAGGATAATCAGCCCCAGCATTTT
>NA|TRBJ2-3|few|TRBV7-8
CASRIEQVAPATDTQYF
TGTGCCAGCAGGATTGAGCAGGTCGCCCCGGCCACAGATACGCAGTATTTT
>NA|TRBJ2-7|NA|TRBV27
CASSFRPGDYEQYF
TGTGCCAGCAGTTTCCGGCCAGGGGACTACGAGCAGTACTTC
>NA|TRBJ2-4|NA|TRBV7-8
CASSPGPTGLAKNIQYF
TGTGCCAGCAGCCCCGGCCCCACAGGGTTAGCCAAAAACATTCAGTACTTC
>NA|TRBJ1-3|medium-sized|TRBV28
CASTFMHGSGNTIYF
TGTGCCAGCACTTTTATGCACGGGTCTGGAAACACCATATATTTT
>TRBD2|TRBJ2-5|NA|TRBV29-1
CSVSPELAGSLGETQYF
TGCAGCGTTAGCCCCGAACTAGCGGGCTCCCTGGGGGAGACCCAGTACTTC
>NA|TRBJ2-7|NA|TRBV9
CASSVWTVGLDEQYF
TGTGCCAGCAGCGTATGGACCGTGGGGCTTGACGAGCAGTACTTC
>NA|TRBJ1-4|NA|TRBV4-3
CASSQDWEGEKLFF
TGCGCCAGCAGCCAAGATTGGGAAGGCGAAAAACTGTTTTTT
>TRBD2|TRBJ2-5|NA|TRBV7-8
CASSLGTSGRGETQYF
TGTGCCAGCAGCTTAGGGACTAGCGGGAGGGGAGAGACCCAGTACTTC
>TRBD1|TRBJ2-5|NA|TRBV15
CATSRRTGGQETQYF
TGTGCCACCAGCCGAAGGACAGGCGGACAAGAGACCCAGTACTTC